This T cell receptor (beta chain) derives from a study of Ad26.COV2.S vaccination and SARS-CoV-2 variants. Study conclusions and caveats: TCR breadth and depth estimates may have understated total T cell responses.

Comments on this clone: Its target is unknown.

Sequencing was performed with immunoSEQ multiplex PCR; in TCRdb, only in-frame clones are kept and a portion is missing. This repertoire shows a few hundred thousand clones, about nine tenths found once; its top ten account for roughly 3.1%. This sample's treatment: 15 to 20 received Ad26.COV2.S at low or high dose, single or two shots; roughly five received placebo; per-sample allocation not given. Collection of the samples took place on day 63 after the first injection of vaccine or placebo. The administered vaccine (an Ad26 vector) expressed Wuhan-strain SARS-CoV-2 spike. The source of this sequence is a person aged 18-65 years who received the Ad26.COV2.S COVID-19 vaccine or a placebo. This specimen was peripheral blood, taken in a trial of Ad26.COV2.S vaccine versus placebo.

The CDR3 here is CASSYRNPGANVLTF. The CDR3 nucleotides read TGTGCCAGCAGTTACAGGAACCCGGGGGCCAACGTCCTGACTTTC. The rearrangement uses TRBV6-5 and TRBJ2-6, with unresolved D. Trimming removed 2 bases from V and 4 bases from J, with 9 bases in between. Germline CDR1 MNHEY, CDR2 SVGAGI. The CDR3 loop spans 15 amino acids.